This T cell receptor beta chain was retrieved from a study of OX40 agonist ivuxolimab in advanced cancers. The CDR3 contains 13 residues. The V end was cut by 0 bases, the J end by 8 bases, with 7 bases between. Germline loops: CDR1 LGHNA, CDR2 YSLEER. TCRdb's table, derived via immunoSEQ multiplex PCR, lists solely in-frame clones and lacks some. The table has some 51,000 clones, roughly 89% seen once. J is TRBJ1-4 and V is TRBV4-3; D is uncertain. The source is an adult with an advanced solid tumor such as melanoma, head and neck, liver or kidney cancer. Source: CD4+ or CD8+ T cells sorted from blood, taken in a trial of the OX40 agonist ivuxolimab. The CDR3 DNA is TGCGCCAGCAGCCAAGATATACTGGAAAAACTGTTTTTT. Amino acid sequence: CASSQDILEKLFF.